Below are 24 T cell receptor beta chains sequenced from a single sample in a study of T cell repertoires in cytomegalovirus infection. TCRdb re-called the reads with MiXCR, one entry per CDR3 protein. The profile shows under 300,000 distinct CDR3 sequences, about 20% of them singletons. Their antigens are not known. The input for sequencing was cultured PBMCs, taken from culture after CMV antigen stimulation. These receptors all stem from a human donor in good health (CMV status not recorded). Some clones in this sample may be carry-over from other donors' samples.

J is TRBJ2-3 and V is TRBV20-1; the D is unclear. CDR3 size: 15 residues. Germline V lookup: CDR1 DFQATT, CDR2 SNEGSKA (reference sequence). V was cut by 6 bases and J by 0 bases, with 16 bases left in between. The CDR3 DNA is TGCAGTGCCCTCCGGGCGAAATTTAGCACAGATACGCAGTATTTT. Its protein product is CSALRAKFSTDTQYF.

This clonotype appeared many times. This sequence joins TRBV7-9 and TRBJ2-7, with D unresolved. Trimming pared 6 bases from V and 1 base from J, leaving 19 bases between. The CDR3 covers 16 residues. The germline gives CDR1 SEHNR, CDR2 FQNEAQ (reference sequence). CDR3: CASRYFLPLWSYEQYV. CDR3 nucleotides: TGTGCCAGCAGATACTTCTTGCCACTTTGGTCCTACGAGCAGTACGTC.

This chain links TRBV27 with TRBJ1-6, with D possibly TRBD1 on 6 matching bases. Germline lookup yields CDR1 MNHEY and CDR2 SMNVEV (reference sequence). The CDR3 runs to 16 residues. V lost 8 bases, J lost 2 bases, and 16 bases lay in between. CDR3 loop: CASRAPGGAYNSPLHF. Written as DNA, the CDR3 is TGTGCCAGCCGGGCCCCGGGGGGCGCCTATAATTCACCCCTCCACTTT.

This clonotype has at least ten counts. J is TRBJ2-7 and V is TRBV6-5; D tentatively fits TRBD1 or TRBD2 (7 bases each). The CDR3 spans 17 residues. Germline assignment: CDR1 MNHEY and CDR2 SVGAGI. V gave up 2 bases and J gave up 6 bases, with 23 bases separating them. The CDR3 region is CASSYQHHRGGGSEQYV. Here the CDR3 DNA reads TGTGCCAGCAGTTACCAACACCACAGGGGAGGGGGAAGCGAGCAGTACGTC.

This clonotype was counted a few times. The chain joins TRBV11-3 to TRBJ2-1; TRBD2 matches at 9 bases. Per germline, CDR1 SGHNT and CDR2 YENEEA. Trimming took 1 base from V and 9 from J; bases not matched to a gene: 10. This CDR3 contains 16 residues. CDR3 sequence (DNA): TGTGCCAGCAGCTTAGTGGTTAGCGGGAGATCCATTGAGCAGTTCTTC. This sequence encodes CASSLVVSGRSIEQFF.

This clonotype has only one observation. CDR3 bases: TGTGCCAGCAGTTACGTGGATACGCAGTATTTT. Residues: CASSYVDTQYF. The chain couples TRBV6-2 or TRBV6-3 to TRBJ2-3, with D hard to call. The CDR3 spans 11 residues. V lost 2 bases, J lost 6 bases, and 3 bases lay in between. Germline assignment: CDR1 MNHEY and CDR2 SVGEGT.

J is TRBJ1-2 and V is TRBV20-1, with 7 bases that match TRBD1. Unmatched junction bases numbered 4, after V lost 6 bases and J lost 3 bases. In germline, CDR1 is DFQATT, CDR2 SNEGSKA (reference sequence). The CDR3 extends over 12 amino acids. CDR3 nucleotide sequence: TGCAGTGCCCCGGGACAGTACTATGGCTACACCTTC. This gives the protein CSAPGQYYGYTF.

This clonotype was observed a handful of times. The V gene is TRBV6-1, the J gene TRBJ1-2; perhaps TRBD1 as D (5 bases). CDR1 and CDR2 from the germline V gene are MNHNS and SASEGT. There are 12 residues in the CDR3. Trimming pared 11 bases from V and 2 bases from J, leaving 12 bases between. The CDR3 spells CAVGGENYGYTF. As DNA, the CDR3 is TGTGCCGTAGGAGGGGAAAACTATGGCTACACCTTC.

There are many counts of this clonotype. The rearrangement uses TRBV5-6 and TRBJ1-3; no clear D gene. CDR3 length: 15 amino acids. The V gene lost 1 base and the J gene lost 0 bases, with 8 bases spanning the gap. The V gene's germline CDR1 is SGHDT and CDR2 YYEEEE. The CDR3 here is CASSLWPSSGNTIYF. The CDR3 nucleotides read TGTGCCAGCAGCTTGTGGCCGAGCTCTGGAAACACCATATATTTT.

In this sample, this clonotype turned up many times. The V gene is TRBV12-3 or TRBV12-4, the J gene TRBJ1-2; D unresolved. V shed 4 bases and J shed 4 bases, with 13 bases lying between them. The CDR3 has 14 residues. The CDR3 spells CASSSPPFSYGYTF. The CDR3 DNA reads TGTGCCAGCAGTTCACCACCCTTTTCCTATGGCTACACCTTC.

This clonotype was counted a few times. This chain joins TRBV7-2 and TRBJ2-1; tentative D call: TRBD1 (5 bases). The CDR3 contains 14 residues. Trimming pared 5 bases from V and 6 bases from J, leaving 14 bases between. Germline V lookup: CDR1 SGHTA, CDR2 FQGNSA. The CDR3, as DNA: TGTGCCAGCAGCCCAATGGGGCGGACCAATGAGCAGTTCTTC. It codes for CASSPMGRTNEQFF.

This clonotype was observed a few times. This chain connects TRBV20-1 to TRBJ2-3, with TRBD2 matching over 9 bases. The germline V gene has CDR1 DFQATT and CDR2 SNEGSKA (reference sequence). The CDR3 loop spans 16 amino acids. V gave up 5 bases and J gave up 5 bases; unmatched junction bases: 14. CDR3 coding DNA: TGCAGTGCTCGATACCCCAATAGCGGGAGTTTAGATACGCAGTATTTT. Protein: CSARYPNSGSLDTQYF.

This clonotype has only one observation. This sequence joins TRBV3-1 and TRBJ1-1; D is undetermined. V lost 4 bases to trimming and J lost 4 bases, with 16 bases between them. The germline CDR1 and CDR2 sequences are LGHDT and YNNKEL (reference sequence). The CDR3 has 15 amino acids. The CDR3 nucleotides are TGTGCCAGCAGCCGACCCACCCCGCCCTCCACTGAAGCTTTCTTT. This translates into CASSRPTPPSTEAFF.

This clonotype was found a few times. V gene TRBV5-8 combines with J gene TRBJ2-7; TRBD1 agrees at 8 bases. The germline V gene has CDR1 SGHTS and CDR2 YDEGEE. The CDR3 covers 14 residues. Trimming cost V 5 bases and J 5 bases; bases outside gene matches: 9. The CDR3 DNA is TGTGCCAGCAGAATTAGGACAGGGTCGAACGAGCAGTACGTC. Translating gives CASRIRTGSNEQYV.

The chain has TRBV4-1 and TRBJ1-5; 8 nucleotides agree with TRBD1. The CDR3 length is 15 residues. Per germline, CDR1 MGHRA and CDR2 YSYEKL. V shed 1 base, J shed 5 bases, and the junction held 4 bases outside the gene matches. DNA for the CDR3: TGCGCCAGCAGCCAAGTCCAGGGGGCCTATCAGCCCCAGCATTTT. Translating gives CASSQVQGAYQPQHF.

About this clonotype: This likely comes from a read error, as the CDR3 has no conserved phenylalanine or tryptophan at its end. The limits of the CDR3 on the DNA are not certain, so only TCRdb's listed CDR3 is given. The V gene is TRBV7-2, the J gene TRBJ1-2. A total of 12 residues make up the CDR3, ends included. The germline V gene has CDR1 SGHTA and CDR2 FQGNSA. The CDR3 loop reads CASSLVNYGYTL.

This clonotype occurred many times. The CDR3 nucleotides read TGTGCCAGCAGTTTATGGCCGGCCGGTCACTACGAGCAGTACTTC. Encoded protein: CASSLWPAGHYEQYF. The chain recombines TRBV27 with TRBJ2-7; D not resolved. CDR1 MNHEY and CDR2 SMNVEV come from the germline V gene (reference sequence). The V and J ends lost 1 base and 3 bases respectively, with 13 bases between them. The CDR3 sequence is 15 residues long.

This clonotype was found a few times. The chain couples TRBV11-2 to TRBJ2-2; D not certain. V lost 1 base and J lost 6, with 9 bases in between. The CDR3 sequence is 14 residues long. Germline loops: CDR1 SGHAT, CDR2 FQNNGV. DNA for the CDR3: TGTGCCAGCAGCTTAGTAATAGGAGCCGGGGAGCTGTTTTTT. Translating it yields CASSLVIGAGELFF.

The V call is TRBV5-1, the J call TRBJ1-5; D might be TRBD1 (5 bases). Trimming cost V 4 bases and J 0 bases, with 11 bases left between them. Per the germline V gene, CDR1 is SGHRS and CDR2 is YFSETQ. The CDR3 sequence is 15 residues long. DNA of the CDR3: TGCGCCAGCAGCCTGGTGGGGCCTAGCAATCAGCCCCAGCATTTT. Translated, it gives CASSLVGPSNQPQHF. The complete variable domain, with remaining parts taken from reference TRBV5-1 and TRBJ1-5, reads KAGVTQTPRYLIKTRGQQVTLSCSPISGHRSVSWYQQTPGQGLQFLFEYFSETQRNKGNFPGRFSGRQFSNSRSEMNVSTLELGDSALYLCASSLVGPSNQPQHFGDGTRLSIL.

Only a few counts were recorded for this clonotype. The rearrangement uses TRBV7-6 and TRBJ2-1; 7 bases agree with TRBD1. Germline CDR1 SGHVS, CDR2 FNYEAQ. The CDR3 length is 16 residues. V lost 1 base and J lost 4; bases outside the gene matches: 7. The CDR3: CASSLVGDSLYNEQFF. In DNA, the CDR3 is TGTGCCAGCAGCTTAGTCGGGGACAGCCTATACAATGAGCAGTTCTTC.

The rearrangement joins TRBV5-4 to TRBJ2-1; 7 bases are shared with TRBD2. In germline, CDR1 is SGHNT, CDR2 YYREEE (reference sequence). The junction had 12 bases not matched to a gene; V was cut back by 4 bases and J by 5 bases. The CDR3 is 16 residues long. CDR3 nucleotides: TGTGCCAGCAGCGTTCGGAGACTAGCCCACAACAATGAGCAGTTCTTC. It yields the protein CASSVRRLAHNNEQFF.

This clonotype was seen a handful of times. V gene TRBV7-9 combines with J gene TRBJ2-3; unclear D gene. Between the trimmed V and J ends, which lost 5 bases and 0 bases, there was a span of 15 bases. This CDR3 spans 16 amino acids. The germline CDR1 and CDR2 sequences are SEHNR and FQNEAQ (reference sequence). The CDR3 DNA sequence: TGTGCCAGCAGCGGCTCGGGCAGACTTAGCACAGATACGCAGTATTTT. This translates into CASSGSGRLSTDTQYF.

The chain is built from TRBV5-6 and TRBJ2-5; no reliable D call. The CDR3 is 14 amino acids. Trimming stripped 2 bases from V and 4 bases from J, with 12 bases between. Looked up from germline, CDR1 is SGHDT and CDR2 is YYEEEE. The CDR3 DNA reads as TGTGCCAGCAGCTTCGGCCGGTCCCCAGAGACCCAGTACTTC. It is translated as CASSFGRSPETQYF.

This clonotype was recorded many times. The chain has TRBV7-2 and TRBJ2-7; 7 bases agree with TRBD1. With 1 base clipped from V and 3 bases from J, the junction kept 9 bases outside the gene matches. In germline, CDR1 is SGHTA, CDR2 FQGNSA. The CDR3 extends over 16 amino acids. CDR3: CASSLEPGQKDYEQYV. DNA for the CDR3: TGTGCCAGCAGCTTAGAACCGGGACAGAAAGACTACGAGCAGTACGTC.